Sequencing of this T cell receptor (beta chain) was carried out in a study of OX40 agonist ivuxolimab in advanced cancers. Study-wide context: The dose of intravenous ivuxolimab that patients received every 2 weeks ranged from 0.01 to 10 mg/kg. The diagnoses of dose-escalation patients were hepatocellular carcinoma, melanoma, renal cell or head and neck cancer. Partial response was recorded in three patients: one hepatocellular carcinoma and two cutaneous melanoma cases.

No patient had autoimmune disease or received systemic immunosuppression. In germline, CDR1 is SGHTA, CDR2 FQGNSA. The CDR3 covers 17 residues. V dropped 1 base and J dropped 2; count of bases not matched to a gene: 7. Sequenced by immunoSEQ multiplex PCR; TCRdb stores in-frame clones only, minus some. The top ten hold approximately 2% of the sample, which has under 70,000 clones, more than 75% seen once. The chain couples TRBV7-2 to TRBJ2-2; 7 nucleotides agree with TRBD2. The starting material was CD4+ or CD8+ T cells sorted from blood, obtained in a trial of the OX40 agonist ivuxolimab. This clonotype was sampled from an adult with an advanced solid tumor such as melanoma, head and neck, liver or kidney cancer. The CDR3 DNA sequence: TGTGCCAGCAGCTTAGATCTCCAGCGGGGAAACACCGGGGAGCTGTTTTTT. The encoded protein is CASSLDLQRGNTGELFF.